The 2 T cell receptor beta chains presented below share a single source sample, sequenced in a study of OX40 agonist ivuxolimab in advanced cancers. The assay was immunoSEQ multiplex PCR, and TCRdb's table has in-frame clones only and misses some. The repertoire holds 50,000 to 65,000 clones, with around nine tenths as singletons. The sample was CD4+ or CD8+ T cells sorted from blood, taken in a trial of the OX40 agonist ivuxolimab. These receptors came from an adult with an advanced solid tumor such as melanoma, head and neck, liver or kidney cancer.

The chain is built from TRBV7-9 and TRBJ2-3; a possible D gene is TRBD2 (5 bases). CDR3 size: 15 residues. The ends were cut back, 5 bases at V and 2 bases at J, with 14 bases in the middle. CDR1 is SEHNR and CDR2 is FQNEAQ in the germline V gene (reference sequence). The CDR3 nucleotides are TGTGCCAGCAGCCTGGGAGCCCCCTCCACAGATACGCAGTATTTT. It is translated as CASSLGAPSTDTQYF.

In its sample, this clone was seen a few times. The chain recombines TRBV19 with TRBJ1-1, with 8 bases that match TRBD1. The V gene end was trimmed by 5 bases and the J gene end by 3 bases; junction bases not matched to a gene: 2. The V gene's germline CDR1 is LNHDA and CDR2 SQIVND (reference sequence). The CDR3 extends over 13 amino acids. The CDR3 DNA follows: TGTGCCAGTAGTGCGACAGGGGACACTGAAGCTTTCTTT. It codes for CASSATGDTEAFF.